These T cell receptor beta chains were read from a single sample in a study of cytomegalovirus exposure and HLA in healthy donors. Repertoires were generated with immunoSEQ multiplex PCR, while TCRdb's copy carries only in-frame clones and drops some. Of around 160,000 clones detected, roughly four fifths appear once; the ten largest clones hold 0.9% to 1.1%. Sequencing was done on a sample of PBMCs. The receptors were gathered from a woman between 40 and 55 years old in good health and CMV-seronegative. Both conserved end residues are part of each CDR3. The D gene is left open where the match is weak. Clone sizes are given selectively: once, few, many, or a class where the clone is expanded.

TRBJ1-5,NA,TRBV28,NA,CASSPPNRVRSNQPQHF,TGTGCCAGCAGCCCACCTAACAGGGTCCGAAGCAATCAGCCCCAGCATTTT
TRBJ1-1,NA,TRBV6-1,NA,CASSEEYEAFF,TGTGCCAGCAGTGAAGAATATGAAGCTTTCTTT
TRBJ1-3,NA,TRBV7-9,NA,CASSSPTGPTHSGNTIYF,TGTGCCAGCAGCTCCCCGACAGGTCCCACACATTCTGGAAACACCATATATTTT
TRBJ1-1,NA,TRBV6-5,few,CASTPAGAVEAFF,TGTGCCAGCACTCCCGCGGGGGCAGTTGAAGCTTTCTTT
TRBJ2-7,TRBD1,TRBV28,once,CASSLRDRQYF,TGTGCCAGCAGTTTAAGGGACAGACAGTACTTC
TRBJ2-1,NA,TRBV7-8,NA,CASSLGDSNNEQFF,TGTGCCAGCAGCTTAGGGGACTCCAACAATGAGCAGTTCTTC
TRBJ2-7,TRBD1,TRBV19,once,CASRNTGTVSYEQYF,TGTGCCAGTAGAAATACCGGGACAGTCTCCTACGAGCAGTACTTC
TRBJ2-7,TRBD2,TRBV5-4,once,CASSLWLAGDEQYF,TGTGCCAGCAGCTTGTGGCTAGCGGGAGACGAGCAGTACTTC
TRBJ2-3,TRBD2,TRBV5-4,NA,CASSLDGLAVRTDTQYF,TGTGCCAGCAGCTTGGACGGACTAGCGGTACGCACAGATACGCAGTATTTT
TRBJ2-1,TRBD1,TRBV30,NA,CAWSEGQGLYNEQFF,TGTGCCTGGAGTGAGGGACAGGGATTATACAATGAGCAGTTCTTC
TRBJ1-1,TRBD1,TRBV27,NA,CASSLSGTASMNTEAFF,TGTGCCAGCAGTTTATCAGGGACAGCTTCAATGAACACTGAAGCTTTCTTT
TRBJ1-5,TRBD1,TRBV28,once,CASSFSTGNSNQPQHF,TGTGCCAGCAGTTTTTCGACAGGGAATAGCAATCAGCCCCAGCATTTT
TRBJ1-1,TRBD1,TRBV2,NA,CASSEADRGPTEAFF,TGTGCCAGCAGTGAAGCAGACAGGGGACCCACTGAAGCTTTCTTT
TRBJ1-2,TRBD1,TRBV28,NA,CASSLGQGVYGYTF,TGTGCCAGCAGTCTAGGACAGGGTGTATATGGCTACACCTTC
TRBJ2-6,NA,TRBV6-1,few,CAGVQGDSGANVLTF,TGTGCCGGCGTACAGGGAGACTCTGGGGCCAACGTCCTGACTTTC
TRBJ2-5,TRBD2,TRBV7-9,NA,CASSLGLADQETQYF,TGTGCCAGCAGCTTAGGACTAGCGGACCAAGAGACCCAGTACTTC
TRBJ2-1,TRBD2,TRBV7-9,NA,CASSLFGGASYNEQFF,TGTGCCAGCAGCTTATTCGGGGGGGCCTCCTACAATGAGCAGTTCTTC
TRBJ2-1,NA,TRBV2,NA,CASKMTSTSGWEQFF,TGTGCCAGCAAAATGACATCCACTTCTGGGTGGGAGCAGTTCTTC
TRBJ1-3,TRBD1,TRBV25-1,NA,CASSVTGVDSGNTIYF,TGTGCCAGCAGTGTGACAGGGGTCGACTCTGGAAACACCATATATTTT
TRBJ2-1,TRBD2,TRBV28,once,CASGTLGLASYNEQFF,TGTGCCAGCGGCACCCTGGGACTAGCGAGTTACAATGAGCAGTTCTTC
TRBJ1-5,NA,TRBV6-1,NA,CASRQYSNQPQHF,TGTGCCAGCAGACAATATAGCAATCAGCCCCAGCATTTT
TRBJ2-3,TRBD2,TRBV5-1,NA,CASRDGTSGRTDTQYF,TGCGCCAGCAGGGATGGGACTAGCGGCCGCACAGATACGCAGTATTTT
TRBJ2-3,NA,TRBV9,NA,CASSVGGPGKGDTQYF,TGTGCCAGCAGCGTAGGTGGGCCAGGTAAAGGCGATACGCAGTATTTT
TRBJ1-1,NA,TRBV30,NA,CAWSMSGIVYTEAFF,TGTGCCTGGAGTATGTCGGGAATCGTGTACACTGAAGCTTTCTTT